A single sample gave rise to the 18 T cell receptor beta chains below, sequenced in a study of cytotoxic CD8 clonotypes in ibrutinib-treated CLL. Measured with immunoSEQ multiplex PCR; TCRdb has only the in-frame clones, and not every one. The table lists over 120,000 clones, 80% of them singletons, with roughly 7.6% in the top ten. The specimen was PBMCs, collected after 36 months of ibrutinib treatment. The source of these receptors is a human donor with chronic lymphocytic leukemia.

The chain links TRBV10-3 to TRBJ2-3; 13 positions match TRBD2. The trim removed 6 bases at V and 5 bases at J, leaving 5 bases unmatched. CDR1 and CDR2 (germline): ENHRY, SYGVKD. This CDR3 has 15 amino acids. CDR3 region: CAIRGLAGVQDTQYF. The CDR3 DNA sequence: TGTGCCATCAGAGGACTAGCGGGAGTGCAAGATACGCAGTATTTT.

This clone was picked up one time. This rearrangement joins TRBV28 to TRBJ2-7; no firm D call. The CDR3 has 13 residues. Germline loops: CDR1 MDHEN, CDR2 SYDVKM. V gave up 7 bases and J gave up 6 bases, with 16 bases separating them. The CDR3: CASKPPQPSEQYF. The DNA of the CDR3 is TGTGCCAGCAAACCCCCCCAACCTAGCGAGCAGTACTTC.

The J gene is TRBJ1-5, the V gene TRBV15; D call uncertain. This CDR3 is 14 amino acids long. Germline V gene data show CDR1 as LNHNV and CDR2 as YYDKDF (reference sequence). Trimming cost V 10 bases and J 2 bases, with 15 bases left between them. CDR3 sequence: CAIGTGKGNQPQHF. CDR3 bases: TGTGCCATCGGCACGGGGAAAGGCAATCAGCCCCAGCATTTT.

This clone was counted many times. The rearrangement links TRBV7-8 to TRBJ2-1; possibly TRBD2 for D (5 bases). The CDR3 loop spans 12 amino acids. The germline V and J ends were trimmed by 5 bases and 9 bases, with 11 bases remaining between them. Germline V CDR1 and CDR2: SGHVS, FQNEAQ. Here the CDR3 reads CASSRTSGEQFF. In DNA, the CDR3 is TGTGCCAGCAGCCGTACTAGTGGTGAGCAGTTCTTC.

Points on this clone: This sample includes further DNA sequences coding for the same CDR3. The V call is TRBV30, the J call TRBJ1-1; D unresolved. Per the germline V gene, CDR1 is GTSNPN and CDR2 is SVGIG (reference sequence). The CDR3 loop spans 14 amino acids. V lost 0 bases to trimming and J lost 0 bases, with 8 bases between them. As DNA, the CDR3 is TGTGCCTGGAGTGTAGGCAGTCTGAACACTGAAGCTTTCTTT. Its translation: CAWSVGSLNTEAFF. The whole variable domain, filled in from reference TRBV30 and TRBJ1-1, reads SQTIHQWPATLVQPVGSPLSLECTVEGTSNPNLYWYRQAAGRGLQLLFYSVGIGQISSEVPQNLSASRPQDRQFILSSKKLLLSDSGFYLCAWSVGSLNTEAFFGQGTRLTVV.

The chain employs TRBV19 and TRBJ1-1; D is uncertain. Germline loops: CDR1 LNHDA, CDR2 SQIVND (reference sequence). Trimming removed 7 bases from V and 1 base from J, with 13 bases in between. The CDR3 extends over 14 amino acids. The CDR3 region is CASIGVGGNTEAFF. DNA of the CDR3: TGTGCCAGTATTGGGGTAGGAGGGAACACTGAAGCTTTCTTT. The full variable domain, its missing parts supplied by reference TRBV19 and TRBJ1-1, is DGGITQSPKYLFRKEGQNVTLSCEQNLNHDAMYWYRQDPGQGLRLIYYSQIVNDFQKGDIAEGYSVSREKKESFPLTVTSAQKNPTAFYLCASIGVGGNTEAFFGQGTRLTVV.

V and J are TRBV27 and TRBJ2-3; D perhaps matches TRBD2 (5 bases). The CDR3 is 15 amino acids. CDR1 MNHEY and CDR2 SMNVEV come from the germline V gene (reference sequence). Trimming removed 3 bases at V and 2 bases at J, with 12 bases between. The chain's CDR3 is CASSFGVTVTDTQYF. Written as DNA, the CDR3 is TGTGCCAGCAGTTTCGGGGTTACAGTCACAGATACGCAGTATTTT.

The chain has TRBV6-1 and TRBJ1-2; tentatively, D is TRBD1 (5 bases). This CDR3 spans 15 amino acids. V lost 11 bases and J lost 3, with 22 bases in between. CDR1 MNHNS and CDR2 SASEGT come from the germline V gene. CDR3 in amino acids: CASLGEYLRYYGYTF. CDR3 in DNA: TGTGCCTCCCTGGGGGAGTATCTTCGGTACTATGGCTACACCTTC.

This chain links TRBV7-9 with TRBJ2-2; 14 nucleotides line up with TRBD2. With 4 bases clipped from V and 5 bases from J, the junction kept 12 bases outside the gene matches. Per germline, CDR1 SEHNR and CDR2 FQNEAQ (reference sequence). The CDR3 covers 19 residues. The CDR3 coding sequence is TGTGCCAGCAGCTCCCCCCCGGGACTAGCGGGAGTGTTAACCGGGGAGCTGTTTTTT. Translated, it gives CASSSPPGLAGVLTGELFF.

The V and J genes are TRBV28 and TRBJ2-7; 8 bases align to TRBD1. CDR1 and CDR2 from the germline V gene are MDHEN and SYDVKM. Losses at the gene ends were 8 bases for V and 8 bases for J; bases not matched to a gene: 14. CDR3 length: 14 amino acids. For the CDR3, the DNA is TGTGCCAGCCGACTCCTCGGACAGGGAGAGAAGCAGTACTTC. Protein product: CASRLLGQGEKQYF. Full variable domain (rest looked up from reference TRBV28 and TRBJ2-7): DVKVTQSSRYLVKRTGEKVFLECVQDMDHENMFWYRQDPGLGLRLIYFSYDVKMKEKGDIPEGYSVSREKKERFSLILESASTNQTSMYLCASRLLGQGEKQYFGPGTRLTVT.

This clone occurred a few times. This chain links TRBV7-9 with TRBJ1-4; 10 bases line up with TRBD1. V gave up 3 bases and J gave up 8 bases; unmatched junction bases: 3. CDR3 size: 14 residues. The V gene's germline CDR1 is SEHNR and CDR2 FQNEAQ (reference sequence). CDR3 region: CASSLGQGLEKLFF. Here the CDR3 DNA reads TGTGCCAGCAGCTTGGGACAGGGGTTAGAAAAACTGTTTTTT.

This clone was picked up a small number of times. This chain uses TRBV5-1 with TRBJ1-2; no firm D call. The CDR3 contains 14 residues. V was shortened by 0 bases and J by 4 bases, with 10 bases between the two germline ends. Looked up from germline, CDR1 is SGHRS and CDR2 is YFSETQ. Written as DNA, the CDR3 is TGCGCCAGCAGCTTGGGGCAGTATTTCTATGGCTACACCTTC. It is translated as CASSLGQYFYGYTF.

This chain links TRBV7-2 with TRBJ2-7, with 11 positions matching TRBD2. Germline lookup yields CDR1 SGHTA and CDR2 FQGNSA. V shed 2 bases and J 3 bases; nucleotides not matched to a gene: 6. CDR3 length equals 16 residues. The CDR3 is CASSLLASGGYYEQYF. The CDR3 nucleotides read TGTGCCAGCAGCTTATTAGCTAGCGGGGGGTACTACGAGCAGTACTTC.

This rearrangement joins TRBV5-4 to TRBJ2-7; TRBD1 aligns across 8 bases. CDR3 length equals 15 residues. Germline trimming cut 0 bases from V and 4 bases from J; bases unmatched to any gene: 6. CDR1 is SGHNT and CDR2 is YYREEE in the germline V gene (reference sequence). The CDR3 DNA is TGTGCCAGCAGCTTGGTGGCAGGGGGCCTATACGAGCAGTACTTC. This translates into CASSLVAGGLYEQYF.

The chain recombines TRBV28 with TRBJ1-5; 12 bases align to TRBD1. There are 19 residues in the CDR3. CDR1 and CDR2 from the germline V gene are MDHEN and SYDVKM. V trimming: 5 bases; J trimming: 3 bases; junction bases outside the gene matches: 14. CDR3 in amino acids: CASSTPGQGARFDNQPQHF. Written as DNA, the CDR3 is TGTGCCAGCAGTACACCGGGACAGGGGGCCCGATTTGACAATCAGCCCCAGCATTTT.

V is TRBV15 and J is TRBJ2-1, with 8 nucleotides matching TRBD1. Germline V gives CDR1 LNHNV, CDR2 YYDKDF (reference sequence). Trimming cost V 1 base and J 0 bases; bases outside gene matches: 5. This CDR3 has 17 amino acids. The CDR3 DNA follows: TGTGCCACCAGCAGAGTAGGCGACAGGGGCTCCTACAATGAGCAGTTCTTC. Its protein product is CATSRVGDRGSYNEQFF.

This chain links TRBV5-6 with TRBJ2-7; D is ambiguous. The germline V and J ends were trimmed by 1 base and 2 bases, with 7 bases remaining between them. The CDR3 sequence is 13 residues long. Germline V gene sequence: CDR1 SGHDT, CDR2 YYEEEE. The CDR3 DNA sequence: TGTGCCAGCAGCTTGTCCGATGCCTACGAGCAGTACTTC. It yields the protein CASSLSDAYEQYF. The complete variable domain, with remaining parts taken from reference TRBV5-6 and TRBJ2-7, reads DAGVTQSPTHLIKTRGQQVTLRCSPKSGHDTVSWYQQALGQGPQFIFQYYEEEERQRGNFPDRFSGHQFPNYSSELNVNALLLGDSALYLCASSLSDAYEQYFGPGTRLTVT.

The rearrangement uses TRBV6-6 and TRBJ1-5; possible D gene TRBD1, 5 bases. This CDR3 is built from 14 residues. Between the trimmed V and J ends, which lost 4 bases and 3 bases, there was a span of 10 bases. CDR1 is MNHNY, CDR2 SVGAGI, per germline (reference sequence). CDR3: CASSSRQPNQPQHF. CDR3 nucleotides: TGTGCCAGCAGTTCCCGACAGCCCAATCAGCCCCAGCATTTT.